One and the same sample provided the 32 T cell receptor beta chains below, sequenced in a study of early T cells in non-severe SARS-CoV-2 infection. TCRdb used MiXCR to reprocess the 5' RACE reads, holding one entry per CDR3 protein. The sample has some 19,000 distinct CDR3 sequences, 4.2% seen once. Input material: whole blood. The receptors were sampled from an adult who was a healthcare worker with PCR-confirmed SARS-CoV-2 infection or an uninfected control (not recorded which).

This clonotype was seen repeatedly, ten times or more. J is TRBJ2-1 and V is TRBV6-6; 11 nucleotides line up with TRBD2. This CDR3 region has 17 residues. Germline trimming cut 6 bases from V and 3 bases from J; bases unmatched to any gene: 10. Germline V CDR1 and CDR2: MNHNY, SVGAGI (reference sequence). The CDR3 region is CASRGGTSGWSYNEQFF. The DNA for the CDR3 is TGTGCCAGCAGAGGGGGGACTAGCGGATGGAGCTACAATGAGCAGTTCTTC.

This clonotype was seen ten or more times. The CDR3 region is CASCARADTDTQYF. DNA of the CDR3: TGCGCCAGTTGCGCCAGGGCGGACACAGATACGCAGTATTTT. This chain uses TRBV5-1 with TRBJ2-3, with a possible D match to TRBD1 (5 bases). CDR1 and CDR2 (germline): SGHRS, YFSETQ. The CDR3 runs 14 residues. Trimming pared 8 bases from V and 2 bases from J, leaving 15 bases between.

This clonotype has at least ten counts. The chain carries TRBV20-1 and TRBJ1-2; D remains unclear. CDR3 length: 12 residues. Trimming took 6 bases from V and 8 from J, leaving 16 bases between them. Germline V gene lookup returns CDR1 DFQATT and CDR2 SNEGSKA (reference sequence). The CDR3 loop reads CSAAVSNWGYTF. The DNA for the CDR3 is TGCAGTGCCGCCGTTTCTAACTGGGGCTACACCTTC.

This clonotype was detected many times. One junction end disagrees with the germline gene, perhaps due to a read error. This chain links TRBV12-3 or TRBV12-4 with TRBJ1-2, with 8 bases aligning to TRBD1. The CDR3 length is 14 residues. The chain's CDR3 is CASRLGTGLFGYTF. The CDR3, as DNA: TGTGCCAGCAGGTTAGGGACAGGCCTCTTTGGCTACACCTTC.

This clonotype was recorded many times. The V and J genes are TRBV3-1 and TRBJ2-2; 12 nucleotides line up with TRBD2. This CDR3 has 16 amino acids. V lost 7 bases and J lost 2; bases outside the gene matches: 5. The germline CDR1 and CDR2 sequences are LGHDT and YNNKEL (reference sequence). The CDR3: CASILAGGPNTGELFF. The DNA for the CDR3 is TGTGCCAGCATACTAGCGGGGGGCCCCAACACCGGGGAGCTGTTTTTT.

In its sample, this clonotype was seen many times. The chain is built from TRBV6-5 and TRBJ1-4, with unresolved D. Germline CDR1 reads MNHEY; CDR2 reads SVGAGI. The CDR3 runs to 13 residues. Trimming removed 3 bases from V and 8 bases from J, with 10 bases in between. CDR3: CASSYRESEKLFF. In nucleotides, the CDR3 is TGTGCCAGCAGTTATAGGGAATCCGAAAAACTGTTTTTT.

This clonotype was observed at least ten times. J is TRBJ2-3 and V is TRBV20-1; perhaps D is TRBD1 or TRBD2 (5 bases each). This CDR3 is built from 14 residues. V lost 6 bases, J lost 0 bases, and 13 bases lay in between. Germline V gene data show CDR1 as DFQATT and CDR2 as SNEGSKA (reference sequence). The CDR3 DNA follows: TGCAGTGCGCCTTCCGGGGCCAGCACAGATACGCAGTATTTT. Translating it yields CSAPSGASTDTQYF.

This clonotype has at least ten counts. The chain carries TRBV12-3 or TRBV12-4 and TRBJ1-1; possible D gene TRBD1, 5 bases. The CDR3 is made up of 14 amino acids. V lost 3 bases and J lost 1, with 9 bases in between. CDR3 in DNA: TGTGCCAGCAGTTTTGGGGGATCGAACACTGAAGCTTTCTTT. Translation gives CASSFGGSNTEAFF.

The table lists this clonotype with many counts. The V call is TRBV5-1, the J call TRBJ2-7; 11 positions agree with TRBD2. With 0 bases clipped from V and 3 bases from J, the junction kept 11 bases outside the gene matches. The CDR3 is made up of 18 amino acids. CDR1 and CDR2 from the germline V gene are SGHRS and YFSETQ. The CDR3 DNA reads TGCGCCAGCAGCTTGGAACTAGCGGGGGAAGGTTCATTCTACGAGCAGTACTTC. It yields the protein CASSLELAGEGSFYEQYF.

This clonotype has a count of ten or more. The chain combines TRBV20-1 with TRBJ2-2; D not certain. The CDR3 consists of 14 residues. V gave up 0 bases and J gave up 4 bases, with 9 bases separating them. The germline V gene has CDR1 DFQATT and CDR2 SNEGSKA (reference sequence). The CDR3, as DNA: TGCAGTGCTAGAGATGTAGGACGCACCGGGGAGCTGTTTTTT. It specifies CSARDVGRTGELFF.

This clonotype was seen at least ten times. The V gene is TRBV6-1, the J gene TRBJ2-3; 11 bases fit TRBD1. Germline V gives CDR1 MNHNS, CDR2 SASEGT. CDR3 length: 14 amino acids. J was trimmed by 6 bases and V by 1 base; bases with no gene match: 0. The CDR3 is CASSEGTGGDTQYF. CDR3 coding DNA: TGTGCCAGCAGTGAAGGGACAGGGGGCGATACGCAGTATTTT.

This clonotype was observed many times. In nucleotides, the CDR3 is TGTGCCAGCAGTCCCGTGTATGAAGGAGGGGAGCAGTACTTC. This codes for CASSPVYEGGEQYF. The genes are TRBV6-5 and TRBJ2-7; tentatively, D is TRBD2 (6 bases). The CDR3 is 14 amino acids. Germline V gene sequence: CDR1 MNHEY, CDR2 SVGAGI. Trimming left V 5 bases short and J 7 bases short, with 18 bases between.

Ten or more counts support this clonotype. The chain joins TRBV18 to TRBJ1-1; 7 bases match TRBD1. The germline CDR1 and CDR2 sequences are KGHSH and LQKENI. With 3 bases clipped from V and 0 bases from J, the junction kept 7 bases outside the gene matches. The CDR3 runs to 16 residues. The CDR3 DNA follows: TGTGCCAGCTCACCCAAGAACAGGGGCTTGAACACTGAAGCTTTCTTT. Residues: CASSPKNRGLNTEAFF.

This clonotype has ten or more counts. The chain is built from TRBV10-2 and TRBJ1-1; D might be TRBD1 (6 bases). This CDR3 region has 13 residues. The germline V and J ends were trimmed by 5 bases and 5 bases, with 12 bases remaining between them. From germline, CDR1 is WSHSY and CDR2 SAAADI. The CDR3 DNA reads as TGCGCCAGCAGTATAGGGGGAAGGACTGAAGCTTTCTTT. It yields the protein CASSIGGRTEAFF.

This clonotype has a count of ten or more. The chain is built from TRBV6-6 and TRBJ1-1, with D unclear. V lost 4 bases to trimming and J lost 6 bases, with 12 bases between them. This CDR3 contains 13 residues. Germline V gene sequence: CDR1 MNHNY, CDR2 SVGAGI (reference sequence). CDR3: CASSSGPDAEAFF. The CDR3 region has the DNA TGTGCCAGCAGTTCAGGCCCTGACGCTGAAGCTTTCTTT.

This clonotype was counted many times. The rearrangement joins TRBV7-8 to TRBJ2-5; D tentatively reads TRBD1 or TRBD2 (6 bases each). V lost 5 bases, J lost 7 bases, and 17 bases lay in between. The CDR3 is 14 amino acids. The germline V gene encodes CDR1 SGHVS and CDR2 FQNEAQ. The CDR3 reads CASSEDPGAPTQYF. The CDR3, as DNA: TGTGCCAGCAGCGAGGACCCGGGGGCCCCGACCCAGTACTTC.

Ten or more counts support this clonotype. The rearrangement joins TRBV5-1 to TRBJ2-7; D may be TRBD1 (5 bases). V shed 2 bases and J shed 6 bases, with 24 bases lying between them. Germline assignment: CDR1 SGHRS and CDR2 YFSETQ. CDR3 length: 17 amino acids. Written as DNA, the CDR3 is TGCGCCAGCAGCTTTGGGCGAACCGAAGGGGCTATACGCGAGCAGTACTTC. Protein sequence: CASSFGRTEGAIREQYF.

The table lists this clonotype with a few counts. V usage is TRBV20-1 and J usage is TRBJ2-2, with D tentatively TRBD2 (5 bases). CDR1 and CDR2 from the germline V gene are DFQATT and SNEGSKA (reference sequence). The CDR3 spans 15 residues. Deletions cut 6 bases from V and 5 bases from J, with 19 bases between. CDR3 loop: CSAAAVASFTGELFF. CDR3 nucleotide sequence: TGCAGTGCCGCAGCGGTAGCTAGCTTTACCGGGGAGCTGTTTTTT.

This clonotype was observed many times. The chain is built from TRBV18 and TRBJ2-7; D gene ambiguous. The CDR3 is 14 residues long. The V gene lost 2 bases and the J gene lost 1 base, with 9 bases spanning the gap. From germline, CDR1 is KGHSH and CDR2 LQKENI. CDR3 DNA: TGTGCCAGCTCACCAGTTTCGCCATCCTACGAGCAGTACTTC. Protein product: CASSPVSPSYEQYF.

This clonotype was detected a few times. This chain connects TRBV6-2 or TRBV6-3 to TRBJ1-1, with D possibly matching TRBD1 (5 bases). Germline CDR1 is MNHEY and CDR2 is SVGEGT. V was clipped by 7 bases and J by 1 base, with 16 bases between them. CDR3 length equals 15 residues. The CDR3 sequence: CASKAYVDRNTEAFF. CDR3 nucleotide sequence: TGTGCCAGCAAAGCCTACGTAGACAGGAACACTGAAGCTTTCTTT.

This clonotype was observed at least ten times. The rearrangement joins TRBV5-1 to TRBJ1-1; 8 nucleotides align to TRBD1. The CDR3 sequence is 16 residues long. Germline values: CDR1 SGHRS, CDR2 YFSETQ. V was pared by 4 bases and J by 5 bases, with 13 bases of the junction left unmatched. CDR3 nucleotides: TGCGCCAGCAGCCACGGGACAGGACGTATCGGGACTGAAGCTTTCTTT. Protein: CASSHGTGRIGTEAFF.

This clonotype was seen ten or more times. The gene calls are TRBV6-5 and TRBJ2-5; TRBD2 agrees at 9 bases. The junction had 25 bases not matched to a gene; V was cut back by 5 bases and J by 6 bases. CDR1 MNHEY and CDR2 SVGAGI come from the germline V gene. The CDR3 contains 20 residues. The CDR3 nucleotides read TGTGCCAGCAGTAGTATTGGCAGGGGGTTCCGTAGCGGGGGCTGGAAGACCCAGTACTTC. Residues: CASSSIGRGFRSGGWKTQYF.

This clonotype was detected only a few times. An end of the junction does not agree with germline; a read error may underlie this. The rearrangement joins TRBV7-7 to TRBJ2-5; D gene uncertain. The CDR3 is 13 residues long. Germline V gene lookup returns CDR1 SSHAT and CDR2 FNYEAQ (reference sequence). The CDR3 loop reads CASSSRNQETQYF. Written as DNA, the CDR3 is TGTGCTAGCAGCTCTAGGAACCAAGAGACCCAGTACTTC.

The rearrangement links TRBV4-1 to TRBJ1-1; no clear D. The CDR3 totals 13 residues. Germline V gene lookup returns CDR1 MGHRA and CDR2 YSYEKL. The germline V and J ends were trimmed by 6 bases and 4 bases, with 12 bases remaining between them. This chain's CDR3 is CASRPLRGTEAFF. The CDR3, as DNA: TGCGCCAGCAGGCCCTTGCGGGGCACTGAAGCTTTCTTT.

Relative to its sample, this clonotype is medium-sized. CDR3 amino acids: CSVKDSHHATNEKLFF. The CDR3 nucleotides read TGCAGCGTGAAGGACAGCCATCACGCAACTAATGAAAAACTGTTTTTT. J is TRBJ1-4 and V is TRBV29-1, with D possibly TRBD1 on 6 matching bases. V lost 6 bases, J lost 0 bases, and 17 bases lay in between. CDR3 length equals 16 residues. Germline-derived CDR1 and CDR2 are SQVTM and ANQGSEA.

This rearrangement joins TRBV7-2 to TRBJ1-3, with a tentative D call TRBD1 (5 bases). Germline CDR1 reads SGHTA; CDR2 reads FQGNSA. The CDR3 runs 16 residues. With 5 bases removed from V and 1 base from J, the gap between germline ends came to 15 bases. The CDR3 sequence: CASSATWGPSGNTIYF. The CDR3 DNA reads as TGTGCCAGCAGCGCCACCTGGGGCCCTTCTGGAAACACCATATATTTT.

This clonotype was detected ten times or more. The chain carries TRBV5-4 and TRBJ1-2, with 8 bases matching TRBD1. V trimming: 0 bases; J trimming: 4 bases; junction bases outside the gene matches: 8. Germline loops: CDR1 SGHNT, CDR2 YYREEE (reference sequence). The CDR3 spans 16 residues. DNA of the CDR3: TGTGCCAGCAGCTTGGGAGAGACAGGGGTGTCCTATGGCTACACCTTC. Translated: CASSLGETGVSYGYTF.

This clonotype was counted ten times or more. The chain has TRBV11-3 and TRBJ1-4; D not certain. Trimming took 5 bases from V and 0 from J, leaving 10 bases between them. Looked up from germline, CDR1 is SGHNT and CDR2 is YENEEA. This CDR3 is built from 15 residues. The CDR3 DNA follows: TGTGCCAGCAGCGCCGGGGTTGCAACTAATGAAAAACTGTTTTTT. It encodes CASSAGVATNEKLFF.

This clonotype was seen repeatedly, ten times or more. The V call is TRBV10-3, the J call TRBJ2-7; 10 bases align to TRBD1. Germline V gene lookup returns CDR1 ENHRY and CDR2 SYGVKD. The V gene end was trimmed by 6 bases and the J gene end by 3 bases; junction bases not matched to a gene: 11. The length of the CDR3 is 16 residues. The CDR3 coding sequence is TGTGCCATCAGACACGACGTGGGACAGGGGTTCTACGAGCAGTACTTC. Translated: CAIRHDVGQGFYEQYF.

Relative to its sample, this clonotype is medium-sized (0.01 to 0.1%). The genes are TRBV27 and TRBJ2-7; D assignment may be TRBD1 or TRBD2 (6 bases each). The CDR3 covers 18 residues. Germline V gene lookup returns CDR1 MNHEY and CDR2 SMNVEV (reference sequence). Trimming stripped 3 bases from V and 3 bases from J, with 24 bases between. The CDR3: CASSFSGAHLSPYYEQYF. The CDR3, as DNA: TGTGCCAGCAGTTTCTCGGGGGCACACCTATCACCCTACTACGAGCAGTACTTC.

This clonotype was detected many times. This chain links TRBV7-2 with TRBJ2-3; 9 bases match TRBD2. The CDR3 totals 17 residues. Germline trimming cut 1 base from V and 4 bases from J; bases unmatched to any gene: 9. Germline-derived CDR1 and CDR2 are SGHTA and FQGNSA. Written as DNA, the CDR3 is TGTGCCAGCAGCTTAGTCCCCTTAGCGGGGGTGGCAGATACGCAGTATTTT. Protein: CASSLVPLAGVADTQYF.

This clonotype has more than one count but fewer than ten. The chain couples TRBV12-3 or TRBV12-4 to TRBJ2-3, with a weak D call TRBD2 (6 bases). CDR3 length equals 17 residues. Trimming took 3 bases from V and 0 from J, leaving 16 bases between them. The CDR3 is CASSFARGASSTDTQYF. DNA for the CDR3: TGTGCCAGCAGTTTTGCCCGCGGGGCCTCTAGCACAGATACGCAGTATTTT.